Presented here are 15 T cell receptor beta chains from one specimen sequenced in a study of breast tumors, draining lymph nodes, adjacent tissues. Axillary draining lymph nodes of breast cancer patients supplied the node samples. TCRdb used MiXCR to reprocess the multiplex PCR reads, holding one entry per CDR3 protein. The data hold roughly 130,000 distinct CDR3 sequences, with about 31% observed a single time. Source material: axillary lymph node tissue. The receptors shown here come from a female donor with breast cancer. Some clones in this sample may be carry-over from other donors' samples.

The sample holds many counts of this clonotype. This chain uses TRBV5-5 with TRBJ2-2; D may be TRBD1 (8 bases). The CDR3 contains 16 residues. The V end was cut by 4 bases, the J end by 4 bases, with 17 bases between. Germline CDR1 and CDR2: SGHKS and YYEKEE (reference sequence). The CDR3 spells CASSTITGGGTGELFF. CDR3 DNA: TGTGCCAGCAGCACGATTACAGGGGGGGGCACCGGGGAGCTGTTTTTT.

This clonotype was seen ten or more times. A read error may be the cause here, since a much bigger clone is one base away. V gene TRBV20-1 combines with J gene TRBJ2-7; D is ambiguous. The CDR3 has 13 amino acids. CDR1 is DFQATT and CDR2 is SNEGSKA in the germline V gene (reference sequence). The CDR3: CSARAYMAYAQYF. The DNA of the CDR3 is TGCAGTGCTAGAGCTTATATGGCCTACGCGCAGTACTTC.

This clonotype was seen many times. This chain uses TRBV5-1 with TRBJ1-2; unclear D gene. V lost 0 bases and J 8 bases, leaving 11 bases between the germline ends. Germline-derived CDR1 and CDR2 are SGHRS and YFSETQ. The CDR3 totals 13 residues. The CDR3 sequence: CASSLGTEPGYTF. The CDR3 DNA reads TGCGCCAGCAGCTTGGGTACGGAGCCCGGCTACACCTTC.

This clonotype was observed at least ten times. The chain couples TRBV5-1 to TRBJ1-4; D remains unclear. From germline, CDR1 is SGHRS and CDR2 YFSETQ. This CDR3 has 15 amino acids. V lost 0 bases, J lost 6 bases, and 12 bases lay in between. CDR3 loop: CASSLGGVVDEKLFF. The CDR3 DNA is TGCGCCAGCAGCTTGGGTGGGGTTGTGGATGAAAAACTGTTTTTT.

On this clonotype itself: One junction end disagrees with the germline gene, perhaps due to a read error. The CDR3 reads CAASSLGLSDSPLHF. In DNA form, the CDR3 reads TGTGCCGCCAGCAGCTTGGGCCTATCCGATTCACCCCTCCACTTT. The chain carries TRBV15 and TRBJ1-6; D is unresolved. This CDR3 spans 15 amino acids. The germline CDR1 and CDR2 sequences are LNHNV and YYDKDF (reference sequence).

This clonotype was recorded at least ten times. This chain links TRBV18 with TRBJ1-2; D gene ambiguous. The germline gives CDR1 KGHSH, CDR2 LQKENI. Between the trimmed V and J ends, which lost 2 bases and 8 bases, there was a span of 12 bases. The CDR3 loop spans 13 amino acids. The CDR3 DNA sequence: TGTGCCAGCTCACCAAACTCGAAGAACGGCTACACCTTC. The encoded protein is CASSPNSKNGYTF. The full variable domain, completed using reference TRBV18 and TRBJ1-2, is NAGVMQNPRHLVRRRGQEARLRCSPMKGHSHVYWYRQLPEEGLKFMVYLQKENIIDESGMPKERFSAEFPKEGPSILRIQQVVRGDSAAYFCASSPNSKNGYTFGSGTRLTVV.

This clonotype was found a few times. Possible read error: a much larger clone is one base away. The CDR3 here is CASGVSFPGSSGANVLTF. CDR3 DNA sequence: TGTGCCAGCGGCGTAAGTTTTCCCGGAAGCTCTGGGGCCAACGTCCTGACTTTC. This sequence joins TRBV9 and TRBJ2-6; D gene uncertain. CDR1 is SGDLS and CDR2 is YYNGEE in the germline V gene. The CDR3 has 18 residues.

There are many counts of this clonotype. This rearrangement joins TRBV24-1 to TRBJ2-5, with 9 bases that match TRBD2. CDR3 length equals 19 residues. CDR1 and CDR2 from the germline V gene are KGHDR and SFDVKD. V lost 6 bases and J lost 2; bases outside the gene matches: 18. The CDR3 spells CATSRSVSGAGGKQETQYF. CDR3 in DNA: TGTGCCACCAGTAGAAGTGTGTCAGGGGCGGGGGGGAAGCAAGAGACCCAGTACTTC.

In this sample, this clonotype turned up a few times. The CDR3 sequence is CSAPRTLNHEQYF. CDR3 coding DNA: TGCAGTGCTCCACGGACACTAAACCACGAGCAGTACTTC. The chain links TRBV20-1 to TRBJ2-7, with D possibly TRBD1 on 5 matching bases. CDR3 size: 13 residues. With 5 bases removed from V and 5 bases from J, the gap between germline ends came to 16 bases. Germline values: CDR1 DFQATT, CDR2 SNEGSKA (reference sequence).

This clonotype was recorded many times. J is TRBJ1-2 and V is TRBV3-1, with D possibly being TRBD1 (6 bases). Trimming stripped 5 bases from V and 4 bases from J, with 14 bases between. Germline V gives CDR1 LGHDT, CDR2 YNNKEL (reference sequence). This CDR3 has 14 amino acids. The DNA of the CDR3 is TGTGCCAGCAGCAAACCCGGGACATCCTATGGCTACACCTTC. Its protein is CASSKPGTSYGYTF. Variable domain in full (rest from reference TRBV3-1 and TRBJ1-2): DTAVSQTPKYLVTQMGNDKSIKCEQNLGHDTMYWYKQDSKKFLKIMFSYNNKELIINETVPNRFSPKSPDKAHLNLHINSLELGDSAVYFCASSKPGTSYGYTFGSGTRLTVV.

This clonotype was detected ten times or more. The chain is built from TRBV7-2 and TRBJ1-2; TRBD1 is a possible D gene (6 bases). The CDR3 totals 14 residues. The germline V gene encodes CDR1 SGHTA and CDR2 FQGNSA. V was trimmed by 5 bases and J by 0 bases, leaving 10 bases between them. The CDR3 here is CASSQGTSNYGYTF. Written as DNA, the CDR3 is TGTGCCAGCAGCCAGGGGACATCTAACTATGGCTACACCTTC.

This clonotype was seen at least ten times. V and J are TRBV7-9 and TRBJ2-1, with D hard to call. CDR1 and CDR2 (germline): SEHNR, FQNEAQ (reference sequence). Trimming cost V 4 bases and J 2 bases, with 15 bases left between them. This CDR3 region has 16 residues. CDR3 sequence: CASSSSNSQAYNEQFF. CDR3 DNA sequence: TGTGCCAGCAGCTCAAGCAACAGTCAGGCCTACAATGAGCAGTTCTTC.

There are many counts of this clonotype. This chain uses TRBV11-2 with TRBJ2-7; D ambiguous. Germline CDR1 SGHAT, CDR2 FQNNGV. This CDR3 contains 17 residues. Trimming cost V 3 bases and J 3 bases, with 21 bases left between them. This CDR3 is CASSLAGWENPYYEQYF. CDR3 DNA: TGTGCCAGCAGCTTGGCCGGATGGGAAAATCCCTACTACGAGCAGTACTTC.

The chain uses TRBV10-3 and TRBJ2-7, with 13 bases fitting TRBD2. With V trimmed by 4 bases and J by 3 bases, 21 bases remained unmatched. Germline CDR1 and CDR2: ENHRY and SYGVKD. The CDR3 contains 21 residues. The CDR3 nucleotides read TGTGCCATCAGTGGAGGTGTTGTGGGGGCCGGGACTAGCGGGATGGTCTACGAGCAGTACTTC. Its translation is CAISGGVVGAGTSGMVYEQYF.

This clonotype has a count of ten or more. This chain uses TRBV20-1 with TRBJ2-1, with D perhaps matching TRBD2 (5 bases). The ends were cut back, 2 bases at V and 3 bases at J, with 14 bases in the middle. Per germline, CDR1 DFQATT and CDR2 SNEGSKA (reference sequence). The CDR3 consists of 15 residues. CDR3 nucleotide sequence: TGCAGTGCTAGAACCAGCGGAGATTACTACAATGAGCAGTTCTTC. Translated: CSARTSGDYYNEQFF.